This TCR beta chain originates from a study of blood T cell repertoires in COVID-19 (dated by TCRdb to 2018 to 2021). Regarding the complete study: Samples from collaborators originated in the United States, Italy and Spain and spanned both the acute and convalescent phases of COVID-19. The prospective study material was composed of cDNA or gDNA derived from T cells, B-cell-depleted T cells, or PBMCs. Deeply sampled blood TCRbeta repertoires from subjects exposed to, actively infected with, or recovered from COVID-19 were included in the dataset. The repertoires were made available in a free public database intended to serve as a resource for research on the immune response to SARS-CoV-2. The samples were drawn from two sources: the first 160 participants of the ongoing ImmuneRACE study, and 1,200 or so subjects contributed by 6 global collaborators. Sample metadata almost always included a de-identified subject ID, COVID-19 status, age in years and sex. Where available, HLA class I and class II types were obtained from metadata supplied by the sample provider rather than from assay-based typing.

Broad study findings and their caveats: Clinical and demographic metadata were provided uncurated, with the amount varying by source and participant.

One collaborating source in Seattle enrolled patients during active infection and followed them longitudinally through the course of disease. Whole blood was collected in K2EDTA tubes by collaborating institutions according to the institutions' own protocols. For TCRbeta analysis, collaborator samples were shipped as frozen whole blood, as isolated PBMCs, or as DNA extracted from either sample type. From its cysteine to its phenylalanine, the CDR3 spans 15 amino acids. Of the read, only the CDR3 DNA is kept; its 45 bases are in frame from base 1. The germline V gene provides CDR1 MGHDK and CDR2 SYGVNS. Trimming leaves V shorter by 3 bases and J shorter by 3 bases, with the junction holding 5 bases beyond the gene matches. TCRbeta CDR3 regions were amplified from genomic DNA using the immunoSEQ Assay, a bias-controlled multiplex PCR. The authors processed their data as follows. Within the assay, amplification of reference gene primers was used to estimate how many nucleated cells each sample contained. To quantify the absolute abundance of each unique TCRbeta CDR3 rearrangement, sequence reads were collapsed and filtered. For each sample, productive Simpson clonality was calculated by taking the square root of Simpson's diversity index across productive rearrangements. As stored in TCRdb, this immuneACCESS dataset retains in-frame rearrangements with V and J assigned. A fraction of the clones does not appear; measured against another copy, unresolved V genes explain less than half of the discrepancy, and the remainder lacks a known reason. That table furnishes V, J and clone size, whereas the DNA furnished D and trimming. This sample has tens of thousands of clones in its table, and 70% to 90% of those were observed once. About 17% of the sample is taken by the ten largest.

As concerns this clone: Which antigen it targets is not known. Base qualities were left out, and no much larger clone turns up one base away.

The rearranged segments are TRBV25-1 and TRBJ1-1; TRBD1 lines up with 9 middle nucleotides. The specimen sequenced was peripheral blood. This TCR was recovered from a middle-aged man with COVID-19, enrolled during active disease. The sequence in DNA is TGTGCCAGCAGTGAGCCGGGACAGGGTTACACTGAAGCTTTCTTT. Its protein reads: CASSEPGQGYTEAFF. Here the CDR3 is joined to the reference TRBV25-1 and TRBJ1-1 genes, and the full variable domain is: EADIYQTPRYLVIGTGKKITLECSQTMGHDKMYWYQQDPGMELHLIHYSYGVNSTEKGDLSSESTVSRIRTEHFPLTLESARPSHTSQYLCASSEPGQGYTEAFFGQGTRLTVV.